This T cell receptor beta chain was recovered during a study of T cells in Graves' hyperthyroidism and ophthalmopathy. From RNA transcripts, TCR beta CDR3 regions were amplified. The HTBI primer set drove a first-round RT-PCR of the TCR CDR3. TCRdb itself ran the multiplex PCR reads through MiXCR, one entry per CDR3 protein. The sample contains some 300,000 distinct CDR3 sequences, 16% of which appear only once. Findings and limits, study-wide: The model anticipated ophthalmopathy a median about six months pre-onset.

Each diagnosis drew on symptoms, thyroxine, TRAb, thyroid ultrasound and orbital computed tomography findings. This clonotype was counted ten times or more. Its antigen is unidentified. The material sequenced was blood. The source of this sequence is a man younger than 45 with Graves' hyperthyroidism.

CDR3 in amino acids: CASSPDGGAYQETQYF. Written as DNA, the CDR3 is TGTGCCAGCAGCCCCGACGGTGGGGCGTACCAAGAGACCCAGTACTTC. The chain combines TRBV11-2 with TRBJ2-5, with D possibly TRBD1 on 5 matching bases. Between the trimmed V and J ends, which lost 5 bases and 0 bases, there was a span of 16 bases. CDR3 length: 16 residues. Germline lookup yields CDR1 SGHAT and CDR2 FQNNGV.